This T cell receptor (beta chain) appears in the sequencing data of a study of patients and donors after allogeneic stem cell transplantation. The CDR3 is 17 residues long. From germline, CDR1 is MDHEN and CDR2 SYDVKM. The V segment lost 3 bases and the J segment 1 base; nucleotides outside the gene matches: 10. TCRdb fed the RT-PCR reads into MiXCR, producing one record per CDR3 protein. The sample shows 920,000 or so distinct CDR3 sequences, approximately 18% of them seen only once. A few counts support this clonotype. The chain combines TRBV28 with TRBJ2-7; TRBD2 matches 9 bases. Input material: blood, either unsorted or a sorted T cell fraction (not recorded which). The clonotype was recovered from a human donor who was either an allogeneic HSCT recipient or a stem cell or donor lymphocyte infusion donor (not recorded which). It is not recorded whose cells these are; they may come from a transplant donor. In DNA, the CDR3 is TGTGCCAGCAGTTTTCGGCTAGCGGGGAGAGATTCCTACGAGCAGTACTTC. It is translated as CASSFRLAGRDSYEQYF.